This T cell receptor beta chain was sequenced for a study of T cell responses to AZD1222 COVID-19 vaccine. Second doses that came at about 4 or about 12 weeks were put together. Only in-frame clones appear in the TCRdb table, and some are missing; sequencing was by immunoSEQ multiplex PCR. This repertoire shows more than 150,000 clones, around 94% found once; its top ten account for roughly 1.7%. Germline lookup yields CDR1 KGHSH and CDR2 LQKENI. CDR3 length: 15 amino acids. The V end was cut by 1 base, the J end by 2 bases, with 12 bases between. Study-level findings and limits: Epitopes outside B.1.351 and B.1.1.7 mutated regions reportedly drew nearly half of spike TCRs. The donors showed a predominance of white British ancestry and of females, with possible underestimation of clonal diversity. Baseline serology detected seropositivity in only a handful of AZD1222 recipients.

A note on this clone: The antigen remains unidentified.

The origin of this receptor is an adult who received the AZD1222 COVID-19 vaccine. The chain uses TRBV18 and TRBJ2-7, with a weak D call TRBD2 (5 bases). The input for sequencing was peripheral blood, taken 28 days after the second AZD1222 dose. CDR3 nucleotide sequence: TGTGCCAGCTCACCACGAGGGCTAGATACCTACGAGCAGTACTTC. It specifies CASSPRGLDTYEQYF.